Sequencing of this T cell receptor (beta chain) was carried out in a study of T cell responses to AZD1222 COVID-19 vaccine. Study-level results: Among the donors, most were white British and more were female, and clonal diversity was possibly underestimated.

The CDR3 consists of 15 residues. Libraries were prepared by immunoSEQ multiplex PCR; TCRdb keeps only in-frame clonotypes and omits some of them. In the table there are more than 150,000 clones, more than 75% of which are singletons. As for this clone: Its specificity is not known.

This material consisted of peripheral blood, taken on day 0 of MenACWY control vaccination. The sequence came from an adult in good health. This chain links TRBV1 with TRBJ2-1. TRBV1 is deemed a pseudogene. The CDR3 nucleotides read TGCACCAGCAGCCATAAGATTCCCTCGAAGACTGAGCAGTTCTTC. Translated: CTSSHKIPSKTEQFF.